A single T cell receptor (beta chain) is shown here with its context. Its antigen is unknown. Nothing much larger sits one base from this clone, and base qualities are not available. The TCR beta CDR3 regions were amplified from the RNA transcripts. The TCR CDR3 was subjected to a first round of RT-PCR using the HTBI primer set and the Qiagen OneStep RT-PCR kit. Libraries were constructed in a second round of multiplex PCR, after which size selection and purification were performed. Sequencing of the libraries was done on an Illumina HiSeq2000 using paired-end 100 bp reads. In the paper's pipeline: Raw data were processed with SOAPnuke, discarding reads with adapters, uncalled bases, mean Phred below 15, or no exact constant-primer or identifier match. High-quality paired reads were merged with COPE v1.2.5, and unique nucleotide sequences were defined as clonotypes. MiTCR v1.1 was used to align clonotypes to the IMGT TRBV, TRBD and TRBJ reference segments. Only V-J combinations with frequency above 0.0001, covering about 99% of repertoires, were analysed. A TCS score was defined as the ratio of F50 (clonal expansion) to E x V (chaos), with BLOSUM62-based TCRdist applied between CDR3 peptides within each V-J. Welch's t-statistics and random forest reduced fewer than 600 V-J features to 10 to 15, which were used in a naive Bayes classifier (R e1071). The similarity between thyroid and blood repertoires was quantified using the Morisita-Horn index. The public reads were reanalyzed by TCRdb: fastp trimming at Q25, MiXCR alignment, in-frame beta chains only. CDR3 protein sequences are deduplicated, and each keeps its most common genes and DNA. TCRdb, not the original authors, processed these V and J calls. The sample profile shows about 570,000 distinct CDR3 sequences; under 60% of them were found once. Under 20% of the sample is in the top ten clones.

The sample belongs to a study of T cells in Graves' hyperthyroidism and ophthalmopathy (dated 2019 in TCRdb). In terms of the full investigation: To identify TCR V-J signatures that set the groups apart, the researchers used a discovery cohort of 100 or so patients, made up of roughly 45 with Graves' ophthalmopathy and approximately 57 with stable Graves' hyperthyroidism. In several Graves' hyperthyroidism patients, the study also compared T-cell repertoires from thyroid tissue with T-cell repertoires from blood. TCR Vbeta CDR3 sequencing of 120 to 150 peripheral blood samples (43 ophthalmopathy, about 74 hyperthyroidism and roughly 17 progressor patients) is reported in the paper. The roughly 100 discovery patients were randomly divided into training and test sets at a 7:3 ratio. Prospective prediction of ophthalmopathy was tested in an independent validation cohort of about 19 hyperthyroidism patients and 15 to 17 patients who later progressed to ophthalmopathy. Following sampling, methimazole starting at 30 mg daily was given to hyperthyroidism patients, and high-dose intravenous methylprednisolone was given to ophthalmopathy patients. On the study overall, not on this receptor specifically: A model built on a 13 V-J signature distinguished ophthalmopathy from stable hyperthyroidism, reaching about 88% sensitivity and under 84% specificity in cross-validation and 80%/75% in testing. In validation, the model predicted progression to ophthalmopathy with approximately 70% sensitivity and about 73% specificity, a median of around 6.6 months before onset. No statistical method was used to set the sample size in advance, and investigators knew the group allocation. Blood samples also contained most of the expanded thyroid clonotypes (frequency above 0.001), which suggests that blood repertoires may reflect thyroid immune responses.

There are 15 amino acids in the CDR3, from cysteine to phenylalanine inclusive. The only DNA kept is the CDR3, 45 bases in frame from the first base. CDR1 KGHDR and CDR2 SFDVKD are derived from the germline V gene. Clipping removes 5 bases from V and 4 bases from J, with 5 as the unmatched junction base count. Exclusion was applied to patients with uncontrolled infections, other autoimmune diseases, pregnancy or lactation. Diagnoses relied on clinical symptoms, serum thyroxine and TRAb, thyroid ultrasound and orbital computed tomography. Trizol reagent was used to extract total RNA, and RNA quality was then checked on an Agilent 2100 Bioanalyzer.

The source is an adult woman with Graves' disease, either hyperthyroidism or ophthalmopathy (not recorded which). This chain joins TRBV24-1 to TRBJ1-2; 11 bases in between match TRBD1. Material for sequencing was peripheral blood or thyroid tissue (not recorded which). This receptor has the CDR3 CATSATGTGGYGYTF. The DNA sequence is as follows: TGTGCCACCAGTGCTACCGGGACAGGGGGCTATGGCTACACCTTC.